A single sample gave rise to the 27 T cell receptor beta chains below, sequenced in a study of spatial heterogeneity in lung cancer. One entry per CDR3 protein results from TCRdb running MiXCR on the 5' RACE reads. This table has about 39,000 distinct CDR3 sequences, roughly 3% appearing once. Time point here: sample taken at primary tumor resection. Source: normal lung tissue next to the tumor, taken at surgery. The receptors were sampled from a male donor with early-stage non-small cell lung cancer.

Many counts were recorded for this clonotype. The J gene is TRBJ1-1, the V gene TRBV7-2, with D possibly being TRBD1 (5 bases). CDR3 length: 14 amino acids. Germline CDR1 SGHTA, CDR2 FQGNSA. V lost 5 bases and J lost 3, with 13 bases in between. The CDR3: CASSPDPGYTEAFF. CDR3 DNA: TGTGCCAGCAGCCCAGACCCAGGGTACACTGAAGCTTTCTTT.

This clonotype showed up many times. The CDR3 sequence: CAAAEKNTEAFF. The CDR3 nucleotides are TGTGCCGCCGCAGAGAAGAACACTGAAGCTTTCTTT. The rearrangement links TRBV7-9 to TRBJ1-1; D ambiguous. The CDR3 consists of 12 residues. The germline gives CDR1 SEHNR, CDR2 FQNEAQ (reference sequence). V dropped 11 bases and J dropped 1 base, with 11 bases sitting between them. The full variable domain, completed using reference TRBV7-9 and TRBJ1-1, is DTGVSQNPRHKITKRGQNVTFRCDPISEHNRLYWYRQTLGQGPEFLTYFQNEAQLEKSRLLSDRFSAERPKGSFSTLEIQRTEQGDSAMYLCAAAEKNTEAFFGQGTRLTVV.

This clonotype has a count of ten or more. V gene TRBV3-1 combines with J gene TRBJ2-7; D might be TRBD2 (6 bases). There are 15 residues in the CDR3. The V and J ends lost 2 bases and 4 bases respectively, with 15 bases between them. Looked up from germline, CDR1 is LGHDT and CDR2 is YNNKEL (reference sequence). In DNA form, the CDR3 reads TGTGCCAGCAGCCAATATAGTCTAGCGAGTTACGAGCAGTACTTC. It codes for CASSQYSLASYEQYF.

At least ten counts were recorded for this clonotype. DNA for the CDR3: TGTGCCAGCTCACCAACAGGGCTTGACCAGCCCCAGCATTTT. Its protein product is CASSPTGLDQPQHF. The V call is TRBV18, the J call TRBJ1-5; D is possibly TRBD1 (6 bases). CDR1 and CDR2 from the germline V gene are KGHSH and LQKENI. CDR3 length: 14 residues. Trimming removed 2 bases at V and 7 bases at J, with 12 bases between.

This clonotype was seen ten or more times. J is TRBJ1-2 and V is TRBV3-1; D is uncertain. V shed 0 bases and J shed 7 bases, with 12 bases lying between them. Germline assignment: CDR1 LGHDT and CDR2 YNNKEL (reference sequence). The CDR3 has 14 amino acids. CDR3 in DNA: TGTGCCAGCAGCCAAGATCCCACAGTTCTTGGCTACACCTTC. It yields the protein CASSQDPTVLGYTF.

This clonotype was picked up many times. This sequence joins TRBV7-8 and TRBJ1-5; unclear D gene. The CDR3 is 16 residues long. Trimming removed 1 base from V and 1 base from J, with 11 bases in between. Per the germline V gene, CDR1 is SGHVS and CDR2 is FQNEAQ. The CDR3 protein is CASSLGGRVSNQPQHF. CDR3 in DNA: TGTGCCAGCAGCTTAGGCGGACGGGTAAGCAATCAGCCCCAGCATTTT.

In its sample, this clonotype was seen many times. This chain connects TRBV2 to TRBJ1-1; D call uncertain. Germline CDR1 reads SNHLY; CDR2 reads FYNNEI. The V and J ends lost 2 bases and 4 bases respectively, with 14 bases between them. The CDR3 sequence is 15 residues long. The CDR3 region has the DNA TGTGCCAGCAGTGAAACGGACCCTTTCATCACTGAAGCTTTCTTT. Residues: CASSETDPFITEAFF.

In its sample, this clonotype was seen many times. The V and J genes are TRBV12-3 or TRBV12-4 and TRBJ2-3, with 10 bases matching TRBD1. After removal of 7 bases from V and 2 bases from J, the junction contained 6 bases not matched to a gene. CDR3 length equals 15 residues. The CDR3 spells CASTDRGHLTDTQYF. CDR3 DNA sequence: TGTGCCAGCACCGACAGGGGGCATCTCACAGATACGCAGTATTTT.

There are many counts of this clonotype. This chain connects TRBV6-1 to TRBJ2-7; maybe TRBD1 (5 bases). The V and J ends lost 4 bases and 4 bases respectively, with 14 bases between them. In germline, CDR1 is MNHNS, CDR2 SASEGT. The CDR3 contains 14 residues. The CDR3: CASSVTASGYEQYF. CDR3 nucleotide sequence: TGTGCCAGCAGTGTGACAGCATCCGGGTACGAGCAGTACTTC.

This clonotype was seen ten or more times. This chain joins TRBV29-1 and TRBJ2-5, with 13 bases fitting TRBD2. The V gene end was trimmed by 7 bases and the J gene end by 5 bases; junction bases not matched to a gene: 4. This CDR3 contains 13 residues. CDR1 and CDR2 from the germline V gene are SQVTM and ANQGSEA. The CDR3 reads CSAGTSGIETQYF. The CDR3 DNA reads TGCAGCGCGGGGACTAGCGGGATTGAGACCCAGTACTTC.

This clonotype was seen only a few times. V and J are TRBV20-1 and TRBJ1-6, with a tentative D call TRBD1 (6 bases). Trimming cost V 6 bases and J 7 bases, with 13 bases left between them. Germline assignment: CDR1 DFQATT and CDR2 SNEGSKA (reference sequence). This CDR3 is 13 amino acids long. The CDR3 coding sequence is TGCAGTGCCAGGGGCGGAGGGAATTCACCCCTCCACTTT. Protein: CSARGGGNSPLHF.

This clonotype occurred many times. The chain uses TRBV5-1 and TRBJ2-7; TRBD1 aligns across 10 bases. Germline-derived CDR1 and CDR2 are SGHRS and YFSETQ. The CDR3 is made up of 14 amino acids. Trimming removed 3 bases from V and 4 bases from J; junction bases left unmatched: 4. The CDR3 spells CASSWTGGRYEQYF. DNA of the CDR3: TGCGCCAGCAGCTGGACAGGGGGAAGGTACGAGCAGTACTTC.

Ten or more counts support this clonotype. As DNA, the CDR3 is TGCAGCGTTTGGTATGGCAGGCCAGAGACCCAGTACTTC. Translated, it gives CSVWYGRPETQYF. The chain links TRBV29-1 to TRBJ2-5, with D unclear. The germline V and J ends were trimmed by 5 bases and 4 bases, with 14 bases remaining between them. Germline CDR1 is SQVTM and CDR2 is ANQGSEA. The CDR3 contains 13 residues. The full variable domain, with the rest looked up from reference TRBV29-1 and TRBJ2-5, is SAVISQKPSRDICQRGTSLTIQCQVDSQVTMMFWYRQQPGQSLTLIATANQGSEATYESGFVIDKFPISRPNLTFSTLTVSNMSPEDSSIYLCSVWYGRPETQYFGPGTRLLVL.

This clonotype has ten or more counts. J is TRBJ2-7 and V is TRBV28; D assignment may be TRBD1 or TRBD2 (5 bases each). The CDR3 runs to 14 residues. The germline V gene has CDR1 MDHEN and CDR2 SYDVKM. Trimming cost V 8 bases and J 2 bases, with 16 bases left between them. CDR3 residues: CASLSSEGTYEQYF. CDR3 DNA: TGTGCCAGCCTTTCGAGTGAGGGGACCTACGAGCAGTACTTC.

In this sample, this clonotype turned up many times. This CDR3 reads CASRLLAGGSDTQYF. CDR3 DNA sequence: TGTGCCAGCAGATTACTAGCGGGAGGGTCAGATACGCAGTATTTT. The chain recombines TRBV5-6 with TRBJ2-3, with 13 nucleotides matching TRBD2. Germline-derived CDR1 and CDR2 are SGHDT and YYEEEE. The length of the CDR3 is 15 residues. Losses at the gene ends were 5 bases for V and 4 bases for J; bases not matched to a gene: 4.

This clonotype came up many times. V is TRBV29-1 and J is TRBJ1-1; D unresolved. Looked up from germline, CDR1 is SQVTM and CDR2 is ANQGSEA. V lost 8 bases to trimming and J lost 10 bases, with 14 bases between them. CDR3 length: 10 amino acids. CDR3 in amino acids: CSPPGEGAFF. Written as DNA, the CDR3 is TGCAGCCCTCCCGGGGAGGGAGCTTTCTTT. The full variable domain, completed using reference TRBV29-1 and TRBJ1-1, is SAVISQKPSRDICQRGTSLTIQCQVDSQVTMMFWYRQQPGQSLTLIATANQGSEATYESGFVIDKFPISRPNLTFSTLTVSNMSPEDSSIYLCSPPGEGAFFGQGTRLTVV.

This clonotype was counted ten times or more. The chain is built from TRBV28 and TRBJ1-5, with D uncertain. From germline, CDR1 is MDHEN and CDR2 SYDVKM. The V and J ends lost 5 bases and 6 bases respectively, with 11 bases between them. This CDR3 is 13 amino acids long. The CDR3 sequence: CASSQIRRQPQHF. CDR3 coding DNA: TGTGCCAGCAGTCAGATCAGACGTCAGCCCCAGCATTTT.

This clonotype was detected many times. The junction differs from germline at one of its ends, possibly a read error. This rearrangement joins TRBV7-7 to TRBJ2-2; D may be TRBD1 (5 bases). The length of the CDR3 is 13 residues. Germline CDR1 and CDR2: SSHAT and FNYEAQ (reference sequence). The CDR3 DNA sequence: TGTGCTAGCAGCTTACGACAGTCCGGGGAGCTGTTTTTT. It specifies CASSLRQSGELFF.

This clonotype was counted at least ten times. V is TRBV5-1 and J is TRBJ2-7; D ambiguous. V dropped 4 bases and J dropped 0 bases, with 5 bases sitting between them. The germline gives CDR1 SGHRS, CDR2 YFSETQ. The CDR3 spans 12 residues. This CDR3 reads CASSTNSYEQYF. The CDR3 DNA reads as TGCGCCAGCAGCACCAACTCCTACGAGCAGTACTTC.

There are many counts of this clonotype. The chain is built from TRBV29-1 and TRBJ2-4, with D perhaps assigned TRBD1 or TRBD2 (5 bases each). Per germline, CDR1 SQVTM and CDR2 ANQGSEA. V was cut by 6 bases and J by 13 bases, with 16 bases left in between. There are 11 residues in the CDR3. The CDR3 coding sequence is TGCAGCGTCGACTACGGACGGACACAGTACTTC. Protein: CSVDYGRTQYF.

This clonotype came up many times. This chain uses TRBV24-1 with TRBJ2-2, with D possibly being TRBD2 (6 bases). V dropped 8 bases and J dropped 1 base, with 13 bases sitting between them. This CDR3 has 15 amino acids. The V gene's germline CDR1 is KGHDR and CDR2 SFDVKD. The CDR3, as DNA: TGTGCCACCAATGGAGGGGCGAGGAACACCGGGGAGCTGTTTTTT. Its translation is CATNGGARNTGELFF.

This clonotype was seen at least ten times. In nucleotides, the CDR3 is TGTGCCAGCAGCGTAGCGGGGGCGAGGGCTGAAGCTTTCTTT. Translation gives CASSVAGARAEAFF. This chain joins TRBV9 and TRBJ1-1; D is perhaps TRBD1 (6 bases). The CDR3 consists of 14 residues. Germline values: CDR1 SGDLS, CDR2 YYNGEE. V dropped 0 bases and J dropped 6 bases, with 12 bases sitting between them.

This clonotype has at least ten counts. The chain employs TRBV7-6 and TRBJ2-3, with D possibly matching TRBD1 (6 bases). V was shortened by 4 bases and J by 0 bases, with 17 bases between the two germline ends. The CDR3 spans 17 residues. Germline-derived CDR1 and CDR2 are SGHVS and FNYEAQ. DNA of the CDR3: TGTGCCAGCAGCTCGGGCCGGACAGTGGGTAGCACAGATACGCAGTATTTT. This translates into CASSSGRTVGSTDTQYF.

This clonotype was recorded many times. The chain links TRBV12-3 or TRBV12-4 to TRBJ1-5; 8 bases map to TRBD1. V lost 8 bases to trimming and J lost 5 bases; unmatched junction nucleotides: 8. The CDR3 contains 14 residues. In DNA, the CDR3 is TGTGCCAGCGCCCTGACAGGGGTGTATCAGCCCCAGCATTTT. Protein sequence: CASALTGVYQPQHF.

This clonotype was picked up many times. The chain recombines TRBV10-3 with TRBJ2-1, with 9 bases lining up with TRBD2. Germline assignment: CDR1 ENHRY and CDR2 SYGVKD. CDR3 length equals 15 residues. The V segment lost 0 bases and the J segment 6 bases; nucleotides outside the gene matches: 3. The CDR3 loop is CAISESGGRANEQFF. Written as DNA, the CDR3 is TGTGCCATCAGTGAGTCTGGCGGGAGGGCCAATGAGCAGTTCTTC.

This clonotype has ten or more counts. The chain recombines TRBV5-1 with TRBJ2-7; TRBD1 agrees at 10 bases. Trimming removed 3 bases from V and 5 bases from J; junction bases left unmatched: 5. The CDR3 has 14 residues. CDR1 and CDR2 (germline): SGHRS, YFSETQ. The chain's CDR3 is CASSWTGGYHEQYF. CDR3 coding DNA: TGCGCCAGCAGCTGGACAGGGGGTTATCACGAGCAGTACTTC.

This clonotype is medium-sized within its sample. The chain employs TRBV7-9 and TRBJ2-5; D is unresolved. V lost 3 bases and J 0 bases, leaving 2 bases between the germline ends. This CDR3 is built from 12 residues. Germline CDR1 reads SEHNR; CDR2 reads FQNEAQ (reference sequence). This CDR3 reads CASSLDQETQYF. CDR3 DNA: TGTGCCAGCAGCTTGGACCAAGAGACCCAGTACTTC.